This TCR beta chain appears in the sequencing data of a study of T cell responses to AZD1222 COVID-19 vaccine. Libraries were prepared by immunoSEQ multiplex PCR; TCRdb keeps only in-frame clonotypes and omits some of them. Here the sample spans about 140,000 clones, 93% being singletons. This CDR3 has 18 residues. Trimming stripped 5 bases from V and 2 bases from J, with 22 bases between. Germline CDR1 and CDR2: LGHNT and FRNRAP. This chain joins TRBV12-5 and TRBJ1-5; D not resolved. This material consisted of peripheral blood, taken on day 0 of AZD1222 vaccination. The TCR sequence derives from an adult in good health. CDR3 sequence (DNA): TGTGCTAGTGGTCGCCGGAATATCACGGAGGGAGGCAATCAGCCCCAGCATTTT. Its protein product is CASGRRNITEGGNQPQHF.